This T cell receptor (beta chain) was captured by sequencing in a study of cytomegalovirus exposure and HLA in healthy donors. The length of the CDR3 is 15 residues. The ends lost 1 base at V and 7 bases at J; junction bases unmatched: 7. CDR1 and CDR2 from the germline V gene are SGHTA and FQGNSA. Researchers ran the PCR with 60 Vbeta and 13 Jbeta primers. TCRdb's copy holds only in-frame clones and misses some; the assay was immunoSEQ multiplex PCR. The top ten clones hold 8.5% of a sample with some 160,000 clones, roughly 85% of them seen once. The TCR was taken from a male donor in good health and CMV-seropositive. The source material was PBMCs. The gene calls are TRBV7-2 and TRBJ1-5; 7 bases line up with TRBD1. The CDR3 region has the DNA TGTGCCAGCAGCTTAGTGGGTACAGGGGAACAGCCCCAGCATTTT. Amino acids: CASSLVGTGEQPQHF. Combining the CDR3 with reference TRBV7-2 and TRBJ1-5 gives the whole variable domain GAGVSQSPSNKVTEKGKDVELRCDPISGHTALYWYRQSLGQGLEFLIYFQGNSAPDKSGLPSDRFSAERTGGSVSTLTIQRTQQEDSAVYLCASSLVGTGEQPQHFGDGTRLSIL.